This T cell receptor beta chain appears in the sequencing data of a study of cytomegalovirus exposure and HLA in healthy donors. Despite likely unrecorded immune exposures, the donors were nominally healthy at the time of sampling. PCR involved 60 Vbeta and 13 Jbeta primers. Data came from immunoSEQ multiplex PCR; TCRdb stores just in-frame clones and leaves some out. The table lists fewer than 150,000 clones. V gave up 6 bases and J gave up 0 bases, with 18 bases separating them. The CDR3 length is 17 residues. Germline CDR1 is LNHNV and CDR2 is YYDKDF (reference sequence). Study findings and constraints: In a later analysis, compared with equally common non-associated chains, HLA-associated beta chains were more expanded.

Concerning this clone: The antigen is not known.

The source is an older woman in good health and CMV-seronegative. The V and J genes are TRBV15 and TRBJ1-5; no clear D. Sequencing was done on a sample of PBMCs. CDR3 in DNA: TGTGCCACCAGTCCGGAGGCAGGACTGTATAGCAATCAGCCCCAGCATTTT. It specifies CATSPEAGLYSNQPQHF. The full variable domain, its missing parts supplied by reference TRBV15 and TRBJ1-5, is DAMVIQNPRYQVTQFGKPVTLSCSQTLNHNVMYWYQQKSSQAPKLLFHYYDKDFNNEADTPDNFQSRRPNTSFCFLDIRSPGLGDTAMYLCATSPEAGLYSNQPQHFGDGTRLSIL.